The 26 T cell receptor beta chains below all came from one sample that was sequenced in a study of blood T cells in healthy people across ages. Through a sample-barcoded 5' primer and a J-beta primer mix, a second PCR was run for roughly 6 to 12 cycles. TCRdb reanalysed the 5' RACE reads using MiXCR and keeps one entry per CDR3 protein. This table has roughly 680,000 distinct CDR3 sequences, approximately 52% appearing once. The material sequenced was blood. The origin of the receptors is a woman of 80 years or more in good health.

Concerning this clonotype: This may stem from a read error, because a much larger clone lies one nucleotide away. The chain has TRBV5-1 and TRBJ2-4; 15 bases are shared with TRBD2. Germline lookup yields CDR1 SGHRS and CDR2 YFSETQ. This CDR3 region has 16 residues. DNA for the CDR3: TGCGCCGGCAGCCCCGGACTAGCGGGAGGGGCAAACATTCAGTACTTC. This codes for CAGSPGLAGGANIQYF.

V gene TRBV5-1 combines with J gene TRBJ1-2; 8 positions match TRBD1. Germline assignment: CDR1 SGHRS and CDR2 YFSETQ. V lost 0 bases to trimming and J lost 10 bases; unmatched junction nucleotides: 8. The CDR3 extends over 14 amino acids. CDR3: CASSLVTGTGHYTF. The CDR3 nucleotides read TGCGCCAGCAGCTTGGTAACCGGGACAGGACACTACACCTTC.

This clonotype has ten or more counts. This chain joins TRBV2 and TRBJ2-1, with TRBD1 identical over 7 bases. CDR1 and CDR2 (germline): SNHLY, FYNNEI. J gave up 3 bases and V 3 bases, and 2 bases lay outside the gene matches. The CDR3 loop spans 14 amino acids. This CDR3 reads CASSDRGIYNEQFF. As DNA, the CDR3 is TGTGCCAGCAGTGACAGGGGGATCTACAATGAGCAGTTCTTC.

J is TRBJ2-7 and V is TRBV12-3 or TRBV12-4, with D possibly being TRBD1 (6 bases). The CDR3 is made up of 15 amino acids. V was clipped by 7 bases and J by 0 bases, with 16 bases between them. The chain's CDR3 is CASKETGTLSYEQYF. For the CDR3, the DNA is TGTGCCAGCAAAGAAACCGGGACACTCTCCTACGAGCAGTACTTC.

About this clonotype itself: This may be a read error: a much more frequent sequence differs by one nucleotide. The chain carries TRBV7-9 and TRBJ2-5; 10 bases line up with TRBD2. The DNA end favors TRBJ2-1, so the J call may be wrong. The CDR3 contains 16 residues. Germline loops: CDR1 SEHNR, CDR2 FQNEAQ (reference sequence). CDR3 region: CASSSSGRATQETQFF. CDR3 in DNA: TGTGCCAGCAGCTCAAGCGGGAGGGCAACACAAGAGACCCAGTTCTTC.

J is TRBJ2-5 and V is TRBV3-1; TRBD2 matches 9 bases. Germline V gene data show CDR1 as LGHDT and CDR2 as YNNKEL (reference sequence). The junction had 8 bases not matched to a gene; V was cut back by 0 bases and J by 6 bases. This CDR3 contains 16 residues. The CDR3 loop reads CASSQEIGSGRKTQYF. The CDR3 nucleotides are TGTGCCAGCAGCCAAGAGATCGGTAGCGGGAGAAAGACCCAGTACTTC.

Points on this clonotype: Its ends do not fully match the called genes, so a read error is possible. V usage is TRBV5-1 and J usage is TRBJ1-2, with 7 bases aligning to TRBD1. Germline V gives CDR1 SGHRS, CDR2 YFSETQ. The CDR3 sequence is 14 residues long. The CDR3 bases are TGCGCCAGCAGCTCCCCGACAGGGAACTATAGCTACACCTTC. Translated, it gives CASSSPTGNYSYTF. The full variable domain, completed using reference TRBV5-1 and TRBJ1-2, is KAGVTQTPRYLIKTRGQQVTLSCSPISGHRSVSWYQQTPGQGLQFLFEYFSETQRNKGNFPGRFSGRQFSNSRSEMNVSTLELGDSALYLCASSSPTGNYSYTFGSGTRLTVV.

The chain has TRBV28 and TRBJ2-3; possibly TRBD1 for D (5 bases). This CDR3 contains 16 residues. Germline CDR1 and CDR2: MDHEN and SYDVKM. Trimming removed 4 bases from V and 6 bases from J, with 20 bases in between. For the CDR3, the DNA is TGTGCCAGCAGTTACGACAGATATGAGCAATCCGATACGCAGTATTTT. It translates to CASSYDRYEQSDTQYF.

This chain connects TRBV5-1 to TRBJ1-4, with TRBD1 matching over 10 bases. Trimming took 3 bases from V and 8 from J; bases not matched to a gene: 7. This CDR3 spans 15 amino acids. Germline values: CDR1 SGHRS, CDR2 YFSETQ. Written as DNA, the CDR3 is TGCGCCAGCAGCTCCACCGGGACAGGGGTCGAAAAACTGTTTTTT. Protein product: CASSSTGTGVEKLFF. Complete variable domain (other parts from reference TRBV5-1 and TRBJ1-4): KAGVTQTPRYLIKTRGQQVTLSCSPISGHRSVSWYQQTPGQGLQFLFEYFSETQRNKGNFPGRFSGRQFSNSRSEMNVSTLELGDSALYLCASSSTGTGVEKLFFGSGTQLSVL.

The rearrangement joins TRBV3-1 to TRBJ2-3; unclear D gene. Deletions cut 1 base from V and 4 bases from J, with 6 bases between. Germline V gene sequence: CDR1 LGHDT, CDR2 YNNKEL (reference sequence). There are 13 residues in the CDR3. This CDR3 reads CASSQGVSDTQYF. The CDR3, as DNA: TGTGCCAGCAGCCAAGGAGTTTCAGATACGCAGTATTTT.

This clonotype was seen many times. This chain uses TRBV5-5 with TRBJ1-5; D is unclear. The length of the CDR3 is 14 residues. The germline V gene encodes CDR1 SGHKS and CDR2 YYEKEE (reference sequence). Trimming removed 4 bases at V and 3 bases at J, with 11 bases between. For the CDR3, the DNA is TGTGCCAGCAGCCCGGACGCGGACAATCAGCCCCAGCATTTT. Translation: CASSPDADNQPQHF.

At least ten counts were recorded for this clonotype. The chain carries TRBV15 and TRBJ2-1; 7 bases match TRBD1. V lost 3 bases, J lost 2 bases, and 7 bases stayed unmatched. This CDR3 comprises 16 residues. Germline loops: CDR1 LNHNV, CDR2 YYDKDF (reference sequence). CDR3 region: CATSRSRDSPYNEQFF. In DNA, the CDR3 is TGTGCCACCAGCAGGTCCCGGGACAGTCCCTACAATGAGCAGTTCTTC.

The V gene is TRBV4-2, the J gene TRBJ2-3; 8 bases fit TRBD1. This CDR3 region has 18 residues. Per germline, CDR1 LGHNA and CDR2 YNFKEQ. The V gene end was trimmed by 2 bases and the J gene end by 4 bases; junction bases not matched to a gene: 14. CDR3 nucleotide sequence: TGTGCCAGCAGCCAATACTGGGCGGACAGGGAATACGCAGATACGCAGTATTTT. Translated, it gives CASSQYWADREYADTQYF.

Ten or more counts support this clonotype. The chain has TRBV6-1 and TRBJ2-1; D is unclear. V gave up 2 bases and J gave up 8 bases, with 10 bases separating them. Germline CDR1 and CDR2: MNHNS and SASEGT. The CDR3 has 13 residues. The CDR3 spells CASSEIGLHEQFF. The CDR3 nucleotides read TGTGCCAGCAGTGAAATCGGTCTACATGAGCAGTTCTTC.

There are many counts of this clonotype. The chain has TRBV29-1 and TRBJ2-1; the match to TRBD1 covers 8 bases. The V gene end was trimmed by 6 bases and the J gene end by 2 bases; junction bases not matched to a gene: 3. The length of the CDR3 is 13 residues. Looked up from germline, CDR1 is SQVTM and CDR2 is ANQGSEA. CDR3 bases: TGCAGCGTCAGGGGACAGGCCTACAATGAGCAGTTCTTC. This translates into CSVRGQAYNEQFF.

Comments on this clonotype: A much larger clone is a single base away; this may be a read error. This chain links TRBV25-1 with TRBJ1-2; perhaps TRBD1 as D (5 bases). CDR3 length: 16 residues. The V and J ends lost 8 bases and 2 bases respectively, with 21 bases between them. Looked up from germline, CDR1 is MGHDK and CDR2 is SYGVNS. The CDR3 sequence: CASSVGGRGRNYGYTF. CDR3 nucleotides: TGTGCCAGCTCAGTGGGGGGAAGAGGACGGAACTATGGCTACACCTTC.

This clonotype turned up a few times. The chain has TRBV18 and TRBJ1-5, with 8 bases fitting TRBD1. Germline V lookup: CDR1 KGHSH, CDR2 LQKENI. The length of the CDR3 is 16 residues. Trimming at V came to 3 bases and at J to 1 base, leaving 5 bases not matched to a gene. The CDR3 region has the DNA TGTGCCAGCTCACCGGGACAGGTGGGAAGCAATCAGCCCCAGCATTTT. This translates into CASSPGQVGSNQPQHF.

This clonotype has at least ten counts. The rearrangement joins TRBV5-1 to TRBJ2-5; D gene unclear. Germline-derived CDR1 and CDR2 are SGHRS and YFSETQ. V was trimmed by 4 bases and J by 5 bases, leaving 15 bases between them. The CDR3 runs 14 residues. DNA for the CDR3: TGCGCCAGCAGCGAGGAGTCCTCTAGGGAGACCCAGTACTTC. As protein: CASSEESSRETQYF.

This clonotype has a handful of counts. The V and J genes are TRBV12-3 or TRBV12-4 and TRBJ2-5; D remains unclear. The V end was cut by 8 bases, the J end by 11 bases, with 21 bases between. The CDR3 runs to 13 residues. This CDR3 reads CASGPISFNEQYF. CDR3 DNA: TGTGCCAGCGGGCCTATATCCTTCAATGAGCAGTACTTC.

J is TRBJ1-2 and V is TRBV4-3; TRBD1 might be the D (5 bases). The germline V gene has CDR1 LGHNA and CDR2 YSLEER. The CDR3 has 17 amino acids. Trimming removed 0 bases at V and 5 bases at J, with 19 bases between. The CDR3 region is CASSQDLDARDLYGYTF. The CDR3 DNA reads as TGCGCCAGCAGCCAAGACTTGGACGCGAGGGACCTTTATGGCTACACCTTC.

The chain joins TRBV11-2 to TRBJ2-5, with D unclear. Per germline, CDR1 SGHAT and CDR2 FQNNGV. Trimming took off 3 bases at V and 4 bases at J, with 12 bases between the two ends. The CDR3 is made up of 14 amino acids. The CDR3 DNA sequence: TGTGCCAGCAGCTTTGGGTGGAGTGGAGAGACCCAGTACTTC. It specifies CASSFGWSGETQYF.

This sequence joins TRBV29-1 and TRBJ1-2, with D perhaps matching TRBD1 (5 bases). Germline CDR1 reads SQVTM; CDR2 reads ANQGSEA. V lost 0 bases, J lost 4 bases, and 12 bases lay in between. The CDR3 is 14 amino acids. The CDR3 loop reads CSVEDPRVGYGYTF. The CDR3 nucleotides are TGCAGCGTTGAAGACCCCAGGGTTGGCTATGGCTACACCTTC.

This clonotype was seen at least ten times. This chain connects TRBV3-1 to TRBJ2-1; 7 bases agree with TRBD1. Unmatched junction bases numbered 8, after V lost 4 bases and J lost 5 bases. CDR1 and CDR2 (germline): LGHDT, YNNKEL (reference sequence). The CDR3 runs 15 residues. The CDR3 DNA follows: TGTGCCAGCAGCCGCTGGGACAGAGGGGACAATGAGCAGTTCTTC. Translating gives CASSRWDRGDNEQFF.

The gene calls are TRBV27 and TRBJ2-1, with D perhaps matching TRBD2 (6 bases). Trimming pared 4 bases from V and 9 bases from J, leaving 13 bases between. The CDR3 extends over 13 amino acids. Germline CDR1 reads MNHEY; CDR2 reads SMNVEV (reference sequence). CDR3 loop: CASSWPRGSEQFF. CDR3 nucleotides: TGTGCCAGCAGTTGGCCGCGGGGCAGTGAGCAGTTCTTC.

The rearrangement uses TRBV21-1 and TRBJ2-7; TRBD1, as called in the table, went unchecked against the DNA. TRBV21-1 is classified as a pseudogene. The CDR3 is made up of 13 amino acids. This CDR3 reads CASSKYRAGAQYF. CDR3 nucleotides: TGTGCCAGCAGCAAATATAGGGCAGGGGCCCAGTACTTC.

The chain is built from TRBV18 and TRBJ2-2; D is uncertain. V was clipped by 4 bases and J by 0 bases, with 9 bases between them. The germline V gene has CDR1 KGHSH and CDR2 LQKENI. This CDR3 has 15 residues. CDR3 protein: CASSLRRTNTGELFF. The CDR3 DNA follows: TGTGCCAGCTCACTCAGGAGAACGAACACCGGGGAGCTGTTTTTT. The entire variable domain, with the rest obtained from reference TRBV18 and TRBJ2-2, is as follows: NAGVMQNPRHLVRRRGQEARLRCSPMKGHSHVYWYRQLPEEGLKFMVYLQKENIIDESGMPKERFSAEFPKEGPSILRIQQVVRGDSAAYFCASSLRRTNTGELFFGEGSRLTVL.